This TCR beta chain was captured by sequencing in a study of Graves' ophthalmopathy and Graves' hyperthyroidism. Study conclusions and caveats: Thyroid clonotypes that were expanded above 0.001 frequency mostly also appeared in blood.

This clonotype has more than one count but fewer than ten. Its specificity is unknown. Over 18 months of follow-up, stable hyperthyroidism required that no ophthalmopathy appear. Each diagnosis was determined on the basis of clinical symptoms, serum thyroxine, TRAb, thyroid ultrasound and orbital computed tomography. With 1 base removed from V and 5 bases from J, the gap between germline ends came to 14 bases. The CDR3 totals 15 residues. The V gene's germline CDR1 is SEHNR and CDR2 FQNEAQ (reference sequence). Amplification from RNA transcripts yielded the TCR beta CDR3 regions. HTBI primers were used in a first-round RT-PCR, which preceded a second-round multiplex PCR. Each CDR3 protein gets one entry after TCRdb re-called the multiplex PCR reads with MiXCR. The sample lists a few hundred thousand distinct CDR3 sequences; approximately 15% were seen once.

The chain combines TRBV7-9 with TRBJ1-2; D uncertain. Input material: peripheral blood. This TCR came from a woman aged 18 to 35 with stable Graves' hyperthyroidism. CDR3: CASSLGVSQPYGYTF. CDR3 DNA: TGTGCCAGCAGCTTAGGAGTGTCGCAGCCTTATGGCTACACCTTC.